This TCR beta chain was identified in a study of shared clonotypes between healthy human individuals. The wider study: CD4 naive and memory got three plates each, CD8 naive two, CD8 memory one.

The table came from immunoSEQ multiplex PCR; TCRdb's copy has only in-frame clones and leaves some out. Of hundreds of thousands of clones in the sample, about 97% were seen once. CD45RO negativity and positive selection for CCR7 defined naive CD8 cells, a population that excluded terminally differentiated effector memory CD45RA+ cells. HIV-negative, healthy adults without recent acute infections or vaccinations were the donors. With respect to this clone: The antigen is undetermined.

The CDR3 is 16 residues long. Germline CDR1 reads LGHNA; CDR2 reads YSLEER. V gave up 0 bases and J gave up 2 bases, with 12 bases separating them. General observations from the study: The study sampled only blood, and tissue repertoires likely differ. The sharing of about 5% of naive CD4 clonotypes was seen across several donors.

The source of this sequence is a man aged 25 to 45 in good health. This chain connects TRBV4-3 to TRBJ2-3, with D unclear. The sequencing sample was made of naive CD8+ T cells sorted from blood. The CDR3 loop reads CASSQEAARSTDTQYF. CDR3 sequence (DNA): TGCGCCAGCAGCCAAGAGGCGGCTAGATCCACAGATACGCAGTATTTT.